The 9 T cell receptor beta chains below come from one sample, sequenced in a study of identical twins. One entry per CDR3 protein, called by TCRdb with MiXCR from the 5' RACE reads. The sample gives 1.5 million or so distinct CDR3 sequences, roughly 35% of which show up once; around 0.25% is in the top ten. The sample consisted of cord blood. These receptors all come from a newborn girl in good health.

This rearrangement joins TRBV20-1 to TRBJ2-7; D unclear. The V end lost 8 bases, the J end lost 2 bases, and 13 bases lay between the germline ends. The CDR3 totals 12 residues. Germline CDR1 reads DFQATT; CDR2 reads SNEGSKA (reference sequence). CDR3 DNA: TGCAGTCCCTGGAGCCGAGCCTACGAGCAGTACTTC. This encodes CSPWSRAYEQYF.

Concerning this clonotype itself: Relative to the germline gene, one junction end is altered; a read error may explain this. The chain recombines TRBV5-1 with TRBJ2-1; possible D gene TRBD1, 6 bases. The assigned J gene may be wrong: the sequence end matches TRBJ2-7 better. Germline V gene sequence: CDR1 SGHRS, CDR2 YFSETQ. The CDR3 length is 15 residues. The CDR3: CASSPGQSSYNEQYF. The CDR3 DNA follows: TGTGCCAGCAGCCCCGGACAGAGCTCCTACAATGAGCAGTACTTC.

This clonotype was recorded a few times. The J gene is TRBJ2-1, the V gene TRBV5-1; D assignment may be TRBD1 or TRBD2 (5 bases each). CDR3 length equals 16 residues. V lost 0 bases and J lost 0, with 10 bases in between. CDR1 and CDR2 (germline): SGHRS, YFSETQ. The CDR3 coding sequence is TGCGCCAGCAGCTTGGCGAAGGGGAGCTCCTACAATGAGCAGTTCTTC. Translation gives CASSLAKGSSYNEQFF.

The rearrangement uses TRBV3-1 and TRBJ1-3; D gene unclear. This CDR3 region has 16 residues. The V gene lost 4 bases and the J gene lost 1 base, with 14 bases spanning the gap. Germline V gene sequence: CDR1 LGHDT, CDR2 YNNKEL (reference sequence). The CDR3 region is CASSPEVSGSGNTIYF. DNA of the CDR3: TGTGCCAGCAGCCCAGAGGTATCAGGATCTGGAAACACCATATATTTT.

This CDR3 reads CASTRTSGGDTQYF. The CDR3 DNA sequence: TGTGCCAGCACCAGGACTAGCGGGGGAGATACGCAGTATTTT. The chain recombines TRBV11-2 with TRBJ2-3; TRBD2 agrees at 13 bases. The CDR3 has 14 amino acids. V lost 7 bases to trimming and J lost 5 bases; unmatched junction nucleotides: 3. CDR1 is SGHAT and CDR2 is FQNNGV in the germline V gene.

Here the CDR3 reads CATSRDPSDGDEQYF. The CDR3 nucleotides are TGTGCCACCAGCAGAGACCCCTCGGACGGGGACGAGCAGTACTTC. The chain uses TRBV15 and TRBJ2-7; D might be TRBD2 (5 bases). There are 15 residues in the CDR3. The germline V gene has CDR1 LNHNV and CDR2 YYDKDF (reference sequence). V gave up 0 bases and J gave up 5 bases, with 14 bases separating them.

The rearrangement uses TRBV4-1 and TRBJ2-5, with a possible D match to TRBD2 (6 bases). The J call may be faulty, since TRBJ2-7 better matches the DNA end. CDR1 MGHRA and CDR2 YSYEKL come from the germline V gene. The CDR3 covers 16 residues. The DNA for the CDR3 is TGCGCCAGCAGCCAAGAGGGGGGAATTAAGAGGAGCGAGCAGTACTTC. It translates to CASSQEGGIKRSEQYF.

This sequence joins TRBV29-1 and TRBJ2-2; 12 nucleotides agree with TRBD1. V gave up 2 bases and J gave up 5 bases; unmatched junction bases: 6. CDR3 length: 16 residues. CDR1 is SQVTM, CDR2 ANQGSEA, per germline. DNA of the CDR3: TGCAGCGTTGAATGGGACAGGGGGCGTGGTACCGGGGAGCTGTTTTTT. This sequence encodes CSVEWDRGRGTGELFF.

This clonotype was counted only a few times. The rearrangement links TRBV7-8 to TRBJ2-1; D is perhaps TRBD2 (6 bases). Near its end, the DNA agrees better with TRBJ2-7, so the J call may be wrong. Germline values: CDR1 SGHVS, CDR2 FQNEAQ. The CDR3 loop spans 17 amino acids. CDR3 sequence reads: CASSLRLESPYYNEQYF. CDR3 sequence (DNA): TGTGCCAGCAGCCTTCGACTAGAAAGTCCCTACTACAATGAGCAGTACTTC.